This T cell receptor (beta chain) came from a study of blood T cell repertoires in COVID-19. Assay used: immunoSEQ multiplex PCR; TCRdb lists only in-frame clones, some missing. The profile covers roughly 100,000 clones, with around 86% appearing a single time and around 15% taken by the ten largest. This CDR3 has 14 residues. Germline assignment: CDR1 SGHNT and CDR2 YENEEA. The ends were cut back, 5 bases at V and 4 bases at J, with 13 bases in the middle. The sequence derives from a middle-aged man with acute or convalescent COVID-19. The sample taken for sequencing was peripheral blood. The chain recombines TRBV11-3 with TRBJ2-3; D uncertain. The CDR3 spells CASSPEASADTQYF. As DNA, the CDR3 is TGTGCCAGCAGCCCTGAAGCGTCCGCAGATACGCAGTATTTT. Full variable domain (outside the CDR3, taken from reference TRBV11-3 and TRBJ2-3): EAGVVQSPRYKIIEKKQPVAFWCNPISGHNTLYWYLQNLGQGPELLIRYENEEAVDDSQLPKDRFSAERLKGVDSTLKIQPAELGDSAVYLCASSPEASADTQYFGPGTRLTVL.